These 24 T cell receptor beta chains were all obtained from the same sample, sequenced in a study of shared clonotypes between healthy human individuals. Here immunoSEQ multiplex PCR was the method, and the copy in TCRdb shows in-frame clones only, minus some. The table lists around 500,000 clones, 78% of them singletons. The specimen was PBMCs. The source is a middle-aged woman in good health. Some clones in this sample may be carry-over from other donors' samples.

This clone was detected many times. This chain connects TRBV18 to TRBJ1-1; the match to TRBD1 covers 8 bases. Germline CDR1 KGHSH, CDR2 LQKENI. There are 17 residues in the CDR3. Trimming took 4 bases from V and 3 from J; bases not matched to a gene: 13. The CDR3 here is CASSLRPQGVRDTEAFF. CDR3 bases: TGTGCCAGCTCACTGCGCCCACAGGGGGTGAGAGACACTGAAGCTTTCTTT. Full variable domain (missing parts from reference TRBV18 and TRBJ1-1): NAGVMQNPRHLVRRRGQEARLRCSPMKGHSHVYWYRQLPEEGLKFMVYLQKENIIDESGMPKERFSAEFPKEGPSILRIQQVVRGDSAAYFCASSLRPQGVRDTEAFFGQGTRLTVV.

The chain has TRBV7-9 and TRBJ1-1; 8 bases map to TRBD1. Germline assignment: CDR1 SEHNR and CDR2 FQNEAQ (reference sequence). CDR3 length: 14 amino acids. V gave up 5 bases and J gave up 4 bases; unmatched junction bases: 6. The CDR3 DNA sequence: TGTGCCAGCAGCCCTCGACAGGGGCCCACTGAAGCTTTCTTT. Protein product: CASSPRQGPTEAFF.

A word on this clone: Given a much more abundant clone one base away, this may be a read error. The CDR3 nucleotides read TGTGCCACTGGGACAGGGGCGGATCAGCCCCAGTATTTT. It encodes CATGTGADQPQYF. This sequence joins TRBV10-3 and TRBJ1-5; 10 positions match TRBD1. The better agreement between TRBJ2-3 and the DNA end casts doubt on the J call. This CDR3 has 13 amino acids. Germline assignment: CDR1 ENHRY and CDR2 SYGVKD.

The chain employs TRBV27 and TRBJ2-7; D might be TRBD2 (6 bases). The germline V and J ends were trimmed by 4 bases and 2 bases, with 15 bases remaining between them. The CDR3 has 15 amino acids. Germline CDR1 and CDR2: MNHEY and SMNVEV (reference sequence). The CDR3 reads CASSSSGRSPYEQYF. CDR3 in DNA: TGTGCCAGCAGTTCCTCGGGGAGGTCCCCCTACGAGCAGTACTTC.

The chain employs TRBV7-3 and TRBJ2-1; 7 bases agree with TRBD1. The CDR3 extends over 13 amino acids. In germline, CDR1 is SGHTA, CDR2 FQGTGA. V shed 4 bases, J shed 8 bases, and the junction held 5 bases outside the gene matches. CDR3 loop: CASSSDRVDEQFF. CDR3 bases: TGTGCCAGCAGCTCCGACAGGGTCGATGAGCAGTTCTTC.

The V gene is TRBV6-5, the J gene TRBJ2-1; possible D gene TRBD2, 6 bases. The CDR3 is 15 amino acids. Germline CDR1 reads MNHEY; CDR2 reads SVGAGI. Trimming cost V 5 bases and J 8 bases, with 19 bases left between them. CDR3 DNA sequence: TGTGCCAGCAGTCGCCTGGGGGGAGAGCACCATGAGCAGTTCTTC. As protein: CASSRLGGEHHEQFF.

The chain couples TRBV28 to TRBJ2-1; a weak D match, TRBD1 (5 bases). Germline V gives CDR1 MDHEN, CDR2 SYDVKM. This CDR3 has 17 residues. Deletions cut 5 bases from V and 5 bases from J, with 22 bases between. As DNA, the CDR3 is TGTGCCAGCAGTCCCCCTCAGACAGTCCGGTGGAACAATGAGCAGTTCTTC. This gives the protein CASSPPQTVRWNNEQFF.

The CDR3 reads CASSQDRDSGRMNTEAFF. CDR3 coding DNA: TGTGCCAGCAGCCAAGATCGGGACAGCGGACGAATGAACACTGAAGCTTTCTTT. The chain recombines TRBV4-2 with TRBJ1-1; 7 nucleotides align to TRBD1. The CDR3 is 18 residues long. The V and J ends lost 0 bases and 0 bases, in that order; junction bases with no gene match: 10. The germline gives CDR1 LGHNA, CDR2 YNFKEQ.

This chain uses TRBV27 with TRBJ2-5, with TRBD2 matching 13 bases. With V trimmed by 8 bases and J by 5 bases, 23 bases remained unmatched. This CDR3 comprises 20 residues. Germline CDR1 reads MNHEY; CDR2 reads SMNVEV (reference sequence). The CDR3 DNA is TGTGCCAGCCTTCATAGGACACCTGGACTAGCGGGAGCGCTGTCCGAGACCCAGTACTTC. Translation gives CASLHRTPGLAGALSETQYF.

The rearrangement joins TRBV7-2 to TRBJ2-5; the match to TRBD2 covers 10 bases. The germline CDR1 and CDR2 sequences are SGHTA and FQGNSA. J was trimmed by 5 bases and V by 0 bases; bases with no gene match: 3. The CDR3 length is 15 residues. CDR3 nucleotide sequence: TGTGCCAGCAGCTTAGCTACTAGCGGGATGGAGACCCAGTACTTC. This translates into CASSLATSGMETQYF.

The chain employs TRBV29-1 and TRBJ2-5; TRBD1 matches 7 bases. From germline, CDR1 is SQVTM and CDR2 ANQGSEA. The V and J ends lost 4 bases and 3 bases, in that order; junction bases with no gene match: 8. The CDR3 loop spans 14 amino acids. CDR3 in amino acids: CSVATGEWEETQYF. In DNA form, the CDR3 reads TGCAGCGTTGCTACAGGGGAGTGGGAAGAGACCCAGTACTTC.

The chain links TRBV4-1 to TRBJ2-1; 10 positions match TRBD2. The junction had 17 bases not matched to a gene; V was cut back by 5 bases and J by 7 bases. The CDR3 sequence is 18 residues long. The germline CDR1 and CDR2 sequences are MGHRA and YSYEKL. CDR3 DNA: TGCGCCAGCAGCTACGGACTAGCGGCGAGAACGGTCCCGAATGAGCAGTTCTTC. This translates into CASSYGLAARTVPNEQFF.

The rearrangement joins TRBV9 to TRBJ2-5, with TRBD2 matching 10 bases. Per the germline V gene, CDR1 is SGDLS and CDR2 is YYNGEE. There are 15 residues in the CDR3. J lost 11 bases, V lost 0 bases, and 10 bases had no gene match. CDR3 residues: CASSVEAGGFEEQYF. The DNA of the CDR3 is TGTGCCAGCAGCGTAGAAGCGGGAGGGTTCGAAGAGCAGTACTTC.

The sample holds a few counts of this clone. The chain has TRBV28 and TRBJ1-5; TRBD1 is a possible D gene (5 bases). The germline gives CDR1 MDHEN, CDR2 SYDVKM. The ends were cut back, 6 bases at V and 0 bases at J, with 12 bases in the middle. The CDR3 contains 15 residues. CDR3 in DNA: TGTGCCAGCAGAGCAGGGTCGACTAGCAATCAGCCCCAGCATTTT. Its translation: CASRAGSTSNQPQHF.

The chain is built from TRBV28 and TRBJ2-1; TRBD2 matches 8 bases. The CDR3 covers 17 residues. Per germline, CDR1 MDHEN and CDR2 SYDVKM. Trimming cost V 0 bases and J 4 bases; bases outside gene matches: 8. The DNA of the CDR3 is TGTGCCAGCAGTTTATGGGCAGCGGGAGTACGATACAATGAGCAGTTCTTC. It yields the protein CASSLWAAGVRYNEQFF.

A word on this clone: This specimen includes other DNA sequences encoding the same CDR3. V is TRBV5-4 and J is TRBJ2-7; D possibly corresponds to TRBD1 (6 bases). Germline V lookup: CDR1 SGHNT, CDR2 YYREEE (reference sequence). The CDR3 consists of 14 residues. Deletions cut 4 bases from V and 0 bases from J, with 11 bases between. In nucleotides, the CDR3 is TGTGCCAGCAGCCCGACAGGTGTCTCCTACGAGCAGTACTTC. Its translation is CASSPTGVSYEQYF.

The rearrangement joins TRBV11-1 to TRBJ1-1; 9 bases agree with TRBD1. V shed 5 bases, J shed 4 bases, and the junction held 2 bases outside the gene matches. Germline assignment: CDR1 SGHAT and CDR2 FQDESV (reference sequence). The CDR3 has 13 amino acids. The CDR3 spells CASSPDRGTEAFF. In DNA form, the CDR3 reads TGTGCCAGCAGCCCGGACAGGGGCACTGAAGCTTTCTTT.

For this clone: Only one base separates this from a far larger clonotype, so it likely reflects a read error. This chain links TRBV7-9 with TRBJ2-7; 13 bases match TRBD2. Germline-derived CDR1 and CDR2 are SEHNR and FQNEAQ (reference sequence). The CDR3 consists of 15 residues. J was trimmed by 5 bases and V by 5 bases; bases with no gene match: 6. DNA for the CDR3: TGTGCCAGCAGCACCCGGACTAGCGGGAGCAACGAGCAGTACTTC. As protein: CASSTRTSGSNEQYF.

V and J are TRBV5-4 and TRBJ2-1; 7 nucleotides line up with TRBD2. The CDR3 is made up of 14 amino acids. V lost 8 bases, J lost 4 bases, and 9 bases stayed unmatched. Germline V gene sequence: CDR1 SGHNT, CDR2 YYREEE (reference sequence). In DNA, the CDR3 is TGTGCCAGTGGAGCGGCTAGCGGATACAATGAGCAGTTCTTC. Its translation: CASGAASGYNEQFF.

This clone was seen more than once but under ten times. The V call is TRBV7-9, the J call TRBJ2-7, with D maybe TRBD1 (6 bases). The CDR3 loop spans 15 amino acids. Per the germline V gene, CDR1 is SEHNR and CDR2 is FQNEAQ (reference sequence). V lost 3 bases and J lost 2, with 14 bases in between. The CDR3 region has the DNA TGTGCCAGCAGCTTCCCTGGACAGCCAACCTACGAGCAGTACTTC. Amino acids: CASSFPGQPTYEQYF.

This clone was detected a few times. The chain recombines TRBV29-1 with TRBJ2-1; TRBD2 matches at 9 bases. The CDR3 has 16 amino acids. V dropped 3 bases and J dropped 8; count of bases not matched to a gene: 14. The germline V gene encodes CDR1 SQVTM and CDR2 ANQGSEA. The CDR3 region is CSVEPFGLAGTYEQFF. CDR3 coding DNA: TGCAGCGTTGAGCCGTTTGGGCTAGCGGGAACGTATGAGCAGTTCTTC.

This clone occurred a few times. The V and J genes are TRBV2 and TRBJ1-4; D not certain. The germline V gene has CDR1 SNHLY and CDR2 FYNNEI. This CDR3 has 14 amino acids. V dropped 4 bases and J dropped 0 bases, with 6 bases sitting between them. The CDR3 DNA is TGTGCCAGCAGTGTCTTGGCAACTAATGAAAAACTGTTTTTT. Translating it yields CASSVLATNEKLFF.

The chain employs TRBV7-9 and TRBJ1-3; D remains ambiguous. Trimming removed 3 bases at V and 0 bases at J, with 9 bases between. The germline V gene has CDR1 SEHNR and CDR2 FQNEAQ (reference sequence). The CDR3 is 15 amino acids. CDR3 in amino acids: CASSFDRSSGNTIYF. CDR3 bases: TGTGCCAGCAGCTTCGACCGGTCCTCTGGAAACACCATATATTTT.

This sequence joins TRBV5-4 and TRBJ1-4; 8 nucleotides align to TRBD1. V lost 6 bases and J lost 5; bases outside the gene matches: 9. Germline-derived CDR1 and CDR2 are SGHNT and YYREEE (reference sequence). This CDR3 spans 15 amino acids. This CDR3 reads CASKIGTGRNEKLFF. The DNA of the CDR3 is TGTGCCAGCAAAATTGGGACAGGAAGGAATGAAAAACTGTTTTTT.